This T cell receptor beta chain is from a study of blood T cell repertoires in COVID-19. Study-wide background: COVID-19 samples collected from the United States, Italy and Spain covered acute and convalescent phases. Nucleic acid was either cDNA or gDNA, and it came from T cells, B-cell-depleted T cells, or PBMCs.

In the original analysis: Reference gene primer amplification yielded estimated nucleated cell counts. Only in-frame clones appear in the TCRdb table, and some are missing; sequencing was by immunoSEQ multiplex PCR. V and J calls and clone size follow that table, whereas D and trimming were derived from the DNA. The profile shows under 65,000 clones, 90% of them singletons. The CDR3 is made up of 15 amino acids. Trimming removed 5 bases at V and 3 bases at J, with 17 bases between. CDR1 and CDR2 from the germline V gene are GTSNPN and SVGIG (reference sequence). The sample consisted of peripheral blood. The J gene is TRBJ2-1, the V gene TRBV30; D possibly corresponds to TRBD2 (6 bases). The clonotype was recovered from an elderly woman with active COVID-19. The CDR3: CAWGGLRRHYNEQFF. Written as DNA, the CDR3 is TGTGCCTGGGGGGGACTCCGACGACACTACAATGAGCAGTTCTTC. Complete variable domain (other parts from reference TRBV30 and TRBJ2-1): SQTIHQWPATLVQPVGSPLSLECTVEGTSNPNLYWYRQAAGRGLQLLFYSVGIGQISSEVPQNLSASRPQDRQFILSSKKLLLSDSGFYLCAWGGLRRHYNEQFFGPGTRLTVL.